These T cell receptor beta chains were read from a single sample in a study of blood T cell repertoires in COVID-19. Repertoires were generated with immunoSEQ multiplex PCR, while TCRdb's copy carries only in-frame clones and drops some. The sample gives around 320,000 clones, roughly 90% of which show up once; around 10% is in the top ten. What was sequenced was peripheral blood. These receptors came from a woman in her 30s with COVID-19, enrolled during active disease. Both conserved end residues are part of each CDR3. The order of the fields is CDR3 protein, CDR3 DNA, V gene, clone size, D gene, J gene. The D gene is left open where the match is weak. A row's size may be missing; if present it is once, few, many or a size class.

CASSPRVRASGGDEQFF TGTGCCAGCAGCCCAAGAGTCCGGGCTAGCGGGGGGGATGAGCAGTTCTTC TRBV3-1/TRBV3-2 NA TRBD2 TRBJ2-1
CASSSHGSFNEQFF TGTGCCAGTAGTAGCCACGGGTCGTTCAATGAGCAGTTCTTC TRBV19 NA NA TRBJ2-1
CASSPGQGADTIYF TGCGCCAGCAGCCCCGGGCAGGGGGCAGACACCATATATTTT TRBV4-1 NA TRBD1 TRBJ1-3
CASSQDLLAGEYTQYF TGTGCCAGCAGCCAAGATCTACTAGCGGGGGAGTATACGCAGTATTTT TRBV3-1/TRBV3-2 once TRBD2 TRBJ2-3
CASPSTGNGRNTIYF TGTGCCAGCCCTTCCACGGGGAACGGCCGAAACACCATATATTTT TRBV6-5 NA NA TRBJ1-3
CASSPNNENTEAFF TGTGCCAGCTCACCAAACAACGAGAACACTGAAGCTTTCTTT TRBV18 NA NA TRBJ1-1
CASSPTVDYGYTF TGTGCCAGCTCACCCACAGTGGACTATGGCTACACCTTC TRBV18 once NA TRBJ1-2
CASVPASATNEKLFF TGTGCCAGCGTCCCAGCGTCTGCAACTAATGAAAAACTGTTTTTT TRBV6-5 NA NA TRBJ1-4
CASSPDRVSGYEQYF TGTGCCAGCAGCCCTGACAGGGTATCGGGTTACGAGCAGTACTTC TRBV28 NA TRBD1 TRBJ2-7
CASLTGLNYGYTF TGTGCCAGCTTAACAGGGCTAAATTATGGCTACACCTTC TRBV2 NA NA TRBJ1-2
CASRGPRGRGSPLHF TGTGCCAGCAGGGGGCCCAGGGGGCGCGGTTCACCCCTCCACTTT TRBV6-5 NA TRBD1 TRBJ1-6
CASSFQEGGPYETQYF TGTGCCAGCAGCTTCCAAGAGGGGGGGCCGTACGAGACCCAGTACTTC TRBV7-9 NA NA TRBJ2-5
CASSFRQGSSYEQYF TGTGCCAGCAGCTTTCGACAGGGTAGCTCCTACGAGCAGTACTTC TRBV5-5 NA TRBD1 TRBJ2-7
CAISESGASDYGYTF TGTGCCATCAGTGAGTCAGGGGCCTCGGACTATGGCTACACCTTC TRBV10-3 few NA TRBJ1-2
CASSLQPGGRLNEQYF TGCGCCAGCAGCCTTCAACCAGGGGGGAGGCTAAACGAGCAGTACTTC TRBV4-1 NA NA TRBJ2-7
CASSQTGMTAGELFF TGTGCCAGCAGCCAGACAGGGATGACGGCCGGGGAGCTGTTTTTT TRBV6-5 NA TRBD1 TRBJ2-2
CASNYGSAVSGELFF TGTGCCAGTAACTATGGGAGTGCCGTCAGCGGGGAACTGTTTTTT TRBV19 NA NA TRBJ1-4
CASSQESGTSIVSSQETQYF TGTGCCAGCAGCCAAGAATCCGGGACTAGTATCGTTAGTAGCCAAGAGACCCAGTACTTC TRBV4-2 NA TRBD2 TRBJ2-5
CATRFGTEAFF TGCGCCACCAGGTTCGGCACTGAAGCTTTCTTT TRBV10-1 NA NA TRBJ1-1
CASSYPRGDTQYF TGTGCCAGCAGTTACCCACGAGGGGATACGCAGTATTTT TRBV6-5 NA NA TRBJ2-3
CASKEGRVRNTIYF TGTGCCAGTAAGGAGGGTAGGGTCCGAAACACCATATATTTT TRBV19 NA NA TRBJ1-3
CASSQDLTARKIYGYTF TGTGCCAGCAGCCAAGATCTCACTGCTAGGAAAATCTATGGCTACACCTTC TRBV4-2 NA NA TRBJ1-2
CASSIYVRNYGYTF TGTGCCAGTAGTATCTACGTGCGTAACTATGGCTACACCTTC TRBV19 NA NA TRBJ1-2
CATGLAGNVGELFF TGTGCCACCGGACTAGCGGGAAATGTCGGGGAGCTGTTTTTT TRBV27 NA TRBD2 TRBJ2-2
CASSIRSANANYGYTF TGTGCCAGTAGTATTAGAAGCGCAAATGCTAACTATGGCTACACCTTC TRBV19 NA NA TRBJ1-2
CASKAGLAGSNEQFF TGCGCCAGCAAAGCGGGACTAGCGGGGAGCAATGAGCAGTTCTTC TRBV10-1 NA TRBD2 TRBJ2-1
CASSRDTKETQYF TGCGCCAGCAGCCGGGACACAAAAGAGACCCAGTACTTC TRBV5-1 once NA TRBJ2-5
CASSILIAGNQPQHF TGTGCCAGTAGTATACTAATAGCGGGCAATCAGCCCCAGCATTTT TRBV19 once NA TRBJ1-5
CASSPVAGGAGANVLTF TGTGCCAGCAGCCCCGTAGCGGGGGGAGCTGGGGCCAACGTCCTGACTTTC TRBV7-7 NA TRBD2 TRBJ2-6
CASKWSGTGGVTEAFF TGCGCCAGCAAATGGTCTGGGACAGGGGGGGTCACTGAAGCTTTCTTT TRBV5-1 NA TRBD1 TRBJ1-1
CASSLDPYNSPLHF TGTGCCAGCAGCTTAGATCCGTATAATTCACCCCTCCACTTT TRBV7-9 NA NA TRBJ1-6
CATRQAGGVSPLHF TGTGCCACCAGACAGGCAGGGGGTGTTTCACCCCTCCACTTT TRBV28 NA TRBD1 TRBJ1-6
CASTRAISGNTIYF TGTGCCAGCACCAGGGCTATCTCTGGAAACACCATATATTTT TRBV6-5 NA NA TRBJ1-3
CGGANEKLFF TGCGGGGGGGCGAATGAAAAACTGTTTTTT TRBV12-3/TRBV12-4 many NA TRBJ1-4
CASSGGQVYEQYF TGTGCCAGCAGCGGGGGACAGGTCTACGAGCAGTACTTC TRBV5-4 few TRBD1 TRBJ2-7
CASSAGPTYEQYF TGTGCCAGCAGTGCAGGGCCCACCTACGAGCAGTACTTC TRBV2 NA NA TRBJ2-7
CASSPSLFSSYGYTF TGCGCCAGCAGCCCCTCTCTCTTCTCCAGCTATGGCTACACCTTC TRBV5-1 NA NA TRBJ1-2
CASSQDSREGTEAFF TGCGCCAGCAGCCAAGATTCGAGGGAAGGGACTGAAGCTTTCTTT TRBV4-1 NA NA TRBJ1-1
CAIGMAGRTSTDTQYF TGTGCCATCGGGATGGCTGGACGGACTAGCACAGATACGCAGTATTTT TRBV10-3 NA NA TRBJ2-3
CASRQRTSGYNEQFF TGTGCCAGCAGACAGAGGACTAGCGGATACAATGAGCAGTTCTTC TRBV5-4 NA TRBD2 TRBJ2-1
CASSLVDNSYEQYF TGTGCCAGCAGCTTAGTCGACAACTCCTACGAGCAGTACTTC TRBV5-6 NA NA TRBJ2-7
CASSFGAKNIQYF TGTGCCAGCAGCTTCGGAGCCAAAAACATTCAGTACTTC TRBV5-4 NA NA TRBJ2-4
CAWIPWSSEAFF TGTGCCTGGATCCCGTGGAGTTCAGAAGCTTTCTTT TRBV30 NA NA TRBJ1-1
CASSQAGTVNSPLHF TGTGCCAGCAGCCAGGCGGGGACAGTAAATTCACCCCTCCACTTT TRBV11-2 NA TRBD1 TRBJ1-6
CASSATRTGRAFF TGTGCCAGCAGCGCTACCAGGACAGGGCGAGCTTTCTTT TRBV11-3 once TRBD1 TRBJ1-1
CASSFSPGFRELFF TGCGCCAGCAGCTTCTCCCCCGGTTTCCGGGAGCTGTTTTTT TRBV5-1 NA NA TRBJ2-2